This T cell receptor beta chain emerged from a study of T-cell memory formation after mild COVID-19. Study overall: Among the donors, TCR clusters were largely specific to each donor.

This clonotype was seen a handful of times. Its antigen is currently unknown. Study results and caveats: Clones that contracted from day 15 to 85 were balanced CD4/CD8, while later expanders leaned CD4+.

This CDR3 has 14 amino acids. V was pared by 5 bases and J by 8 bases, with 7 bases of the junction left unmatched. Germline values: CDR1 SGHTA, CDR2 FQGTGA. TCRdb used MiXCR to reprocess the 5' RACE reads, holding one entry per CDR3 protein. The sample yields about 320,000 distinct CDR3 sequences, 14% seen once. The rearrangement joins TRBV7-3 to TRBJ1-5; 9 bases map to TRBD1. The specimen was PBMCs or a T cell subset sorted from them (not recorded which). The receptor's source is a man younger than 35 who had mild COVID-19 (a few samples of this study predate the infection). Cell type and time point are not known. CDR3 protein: CASSRTGGEEPQHF. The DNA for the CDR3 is TGTGCCAGCAGCCGAACAGGGGGCGAAGAGCCCCAGCATTTT.